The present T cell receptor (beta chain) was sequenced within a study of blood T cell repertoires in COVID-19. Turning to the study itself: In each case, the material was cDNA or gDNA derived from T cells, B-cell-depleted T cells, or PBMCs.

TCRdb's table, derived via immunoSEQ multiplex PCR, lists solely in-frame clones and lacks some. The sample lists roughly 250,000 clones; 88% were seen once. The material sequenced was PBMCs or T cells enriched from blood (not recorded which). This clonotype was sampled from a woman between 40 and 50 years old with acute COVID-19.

This CDR3 reads CASSPYMEETQYF. CDR3 sequence (DNA): TGCGCCAGCAGCCCCTATATGGAAGAGACCCAGTACTTC. The J gene is TRBJ2-5, the V gene TRBV5-1, with D hard to call. This CDR3 spans 13 amino acids. Trimming removed 4 bases at V and 3 bases at J, with 10 bases between. Germline CDR1 is SGHRS and CDR2 is YFSETQ.